This T cell receptor beta chain was sequenced for a study of T cells in tuberculosis. Germline trimming cut 10 bases from V and 4 bases from J; bases unmatched to any gene: 9. The CDR3 runs 15 residues. The germline V gene encodes CDR1 MNHNS and CDR2 SASEGT. Study-level findings and limits: GEM motif frequencies gave 70% accuracy; the GMM repertoire gave approximately 90%.

The repertoire was sequenced with immunoSEQ multiplex PCR; TCRdb's copy has only in-frame clones and lacks some. The sample holds approximately 30,000 clones, approximately 89% seen once. Of note for this clone: Its specificity is not known.

Sequencing was performed on PBMCs. This sequence joins TRBV6-1 and TRBJ2-3; TRBD2 matches 12 bases. This TCR derives from a donor aged 10 to 29 with latent tuberculosis or without tuberculosis infection. CDR3 nucleotides: TGTGCCACATCCCTAGCGGGGGGGCCAGCAGATACGCAGTATTTT. This sequence encodes CATSLAGGPADTQYF.